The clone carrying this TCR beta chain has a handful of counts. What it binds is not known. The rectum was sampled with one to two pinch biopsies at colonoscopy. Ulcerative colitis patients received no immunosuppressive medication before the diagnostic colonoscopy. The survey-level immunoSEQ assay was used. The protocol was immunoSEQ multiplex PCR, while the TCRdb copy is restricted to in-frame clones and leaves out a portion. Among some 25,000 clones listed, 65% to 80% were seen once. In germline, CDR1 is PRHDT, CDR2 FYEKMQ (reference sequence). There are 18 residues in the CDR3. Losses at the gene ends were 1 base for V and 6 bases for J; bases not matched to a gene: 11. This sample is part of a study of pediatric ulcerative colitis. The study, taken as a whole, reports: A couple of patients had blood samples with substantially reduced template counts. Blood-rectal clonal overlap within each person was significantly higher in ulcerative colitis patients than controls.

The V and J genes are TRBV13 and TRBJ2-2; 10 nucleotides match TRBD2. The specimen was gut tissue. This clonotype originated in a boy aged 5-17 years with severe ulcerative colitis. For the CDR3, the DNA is TGTGCCAGCAGCTTAGTTAGGACTAGCGGTCCCGCGGCCGGGGAGCTGTTTTTT. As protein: CASSLVRTSGPAAGELFF.